One TCR beta chain is described in this entry. Its antigen is unknown. The data were obtained in a study of shared clonotypes between healthy human individuals. Study information: Three plates each covered CD4 naive and memory; CD8 naive two, CD8 memory one. Points from the study as a whole: Naive subsets, compared against memory subsets, generally had larger estimated richness values.

Sorted subsets were amplified in replicate PCRs using 200 to 250 ng DNA, 30,000 to 35,000 T cell genomes. Authors' methods: For the immunoSEQ data, sequences were junction-only without quality scores, so filtering differed. TCRdb keeps only in-frame clones here, not all; method: immunoSEQ multiplex PCR. D and trimming come from the DNA, and the V and J calls and clone size come from that table. Among some 2,400,000 clones listed, roughly 95% were seen once. This CDR3 has 14 residues. Trimming removed 3 bases from V and 12 bases from J, with 15 bases in between. Per germline, CDR1 KGHSH and CDR2 LQKENI.

The sample taken for sequencing was naive CD4+ T cells sorted from blood. Subset noted: CD45RA+ positively selected. The receptor's source is a man between 18 and 35 years old in good health. The chain uses TRBV18 and TRBJ1-6; tentative D call: TRBD1 (6 bases). CDR3 DNA: TGTGCCAGCTCACCGGGCCCAGGGGAAGGACCCCTCCACTTT. The encoded protein is CASSPGPGEGPLHF. Full variable domain (missing parts from reference TRBV18 and TRBJ1-6): NAGVMQNPRHLVRRRGQEARLRCSPMKGHSHVYWYRQLPEEGLKFMVYLQKENIIDESGMPKERFSAEFPKEGPSILRIQQVVRGDSAAYFCASSPGPGEGPLHFGNGTRLTVT.